Sequencing of this T cell receptor beta chain was carried out in a study of Tregs in tolerant kidney transplant recipients. V gave up 6 bases and J gave up 1 base, with 4 bases separating them. The CDR3 consists of 12 residues. Germline-derived CDR1 and CDR2 are MNHNS and SASEGT. Of note for this clone: The antigen is not known.

Measured with immunoSEQ multiplex PCR; TCRdb has only the in-frame clones, and not every one. The sample has 60,000 to 75,000 clones; 80% to 90% are singletons. Study results and caveats: The most relevant donor-specific Treg TCRbeta repertoire apparently came from expansion with activated donor B cells. Tolerant patients' donor-specific Tregs expanded beyond overall Tregs, suggesting antigen-driven growth. Nucleotide sequences could not be compared across some patients' samples due to primer changes.

Before regulatory T cell sorting, thawed PBMCs rested overnight at 37°C in about 210 IU/ml IL-2. The sequences come from Tregs from blood, collected before the transplant. J is TRBJ1-5 and V is TRBV6-1; D remains ambiguous. The sequence was obtained from a human donor who received a combined kidney and bone marrow transplant. CDR3 sequence (DNA): TGTGCCAGCAGGGCCAGCAATCAGCCCCAGCATTTT. It codes for CASRASNQPQHF.